This T cell receptor beta chain was recorded in a study of blood T cell repertoires in COVID-19 (dated by TCRdb to the early 2020s). About the study as a whole: Samples from collaborators originated in the United States, Italy and Spain and spanned both the acute and convalescent phases of COVID-19. The material from the prospective study consisted of cDNA or gDNA derived from T cells, B-cell-depleted T cells, or PBMCs. Deeply sampled blood TCRbeta repertoires from subjects exposed to, actively infected with, or recovered from COVID-19 were included in the dataset. The repertoires were released in a freely available public database intended as a resource for research on the immune response to SARS-CoV-2. Samples were obtained from the ongoing ImmuneRACE study (first 160 participants) and from over 1,000 subjects provided by 6 global collaborators. Nearly every sample came with metadata listing a de-identified subject ID, COVID-19 status, age in years and sex. Where HLA class I and class II types were available, the types were taken from metadata supplied by the sample provider, not from assay-based typing.

Germline trimming: 3 bases from V, 7 bases from J; junction bases outside gene matches: 1. From its cysteine to its phenylalanine, the CDR3 spans 14 amino acids. Here the CDR3 DNA is all that survives: 42 bases in frame from base 1. Taken from the germline V gene, the CDR1 and CDR2 loops are MDHEN and SYDVKM. The full study reports these points: Clinical and demographic metadata were provided uncurated, with the amount varying by source and participant.

TCRbeta CDR3 regions were amplified from genomic DNA using the immunoSEQ Assay, a bias-controlled multiplex PCR. On the study's bioinformatics: The number of nucleated cells in each sample was estimated by amplification of reference gene primers within the assay. To quantify the absolute abundance of each unique TCRbeta CDR3 rearrangement, sequence reads were collapsed and filtered. For each sample, productive Simpson clonality was calculated by taking the square root of Simpson's diversity index across productive rearrangements. TCRdb carries this immuneACCESS record with in-frame sequences only. Its versions omit some clonotypes, under half of them owing to an unresolved V gene in the studies checked, with the rest unexplained. That table is the source of V, J and clone size, and D and trimming were worked out from the DNA. The sample table lists 150,000 to 200,000 clones, roughly three quarters of them with a count of one. The top ten hold roughly 17% of the sample.

Enrolling through a virtual design, the prospective study's participants ranged in age from roughly 18 to 89 years and lived across about two dozen United States geographic areas. To assign participants to cohorts, the prospective study relied on clinical history that participants themselves reported in a screening survey and a study questionnaire. In the prospective study, mobile phlebotomists collected whole blood, serum and a nasopharyngeal or oropharyngeal swab from each participant. Participants in the prospective study had the option to provide additional blood draws and questionnaires over a 2-month period. Before DNA extraction, prospective study blood samples were shipped either frozen or at room temperature. A remark on this clone: Its antigen is still unknown. Base qualities are missing; no much larger clone stands one base away.

The receptor chain draws on TRBV28 and TRBJ1-6; 9 of the junction bases match TRBD1. This TCR was sampled from a woman aged 45-65 years with acute COVID-19. Sequencing was done on a sample of PBMCs or T cells enriched from blood (not recorded which). The DNA sequence is as follows: TGTGCCAGCAGTTTCGGACAGGGGAATTCACCCCTCCACTTT. Its protein is CASSFGQGNSPLHF. Supplemented by the reference TRBV28 and TRBJ1-6 proteins around the CDR3, the complete variable domain is DVKVTQSSRYLVKRTGEKVFLECVQDMDHENMFWYRQDPGLGLRLIYFSYDVKMKEKGDIPEGYSVSREKKERFSLILESASTNQTSMYLCASSFGQGNSPLHFGNGTRLTVT.